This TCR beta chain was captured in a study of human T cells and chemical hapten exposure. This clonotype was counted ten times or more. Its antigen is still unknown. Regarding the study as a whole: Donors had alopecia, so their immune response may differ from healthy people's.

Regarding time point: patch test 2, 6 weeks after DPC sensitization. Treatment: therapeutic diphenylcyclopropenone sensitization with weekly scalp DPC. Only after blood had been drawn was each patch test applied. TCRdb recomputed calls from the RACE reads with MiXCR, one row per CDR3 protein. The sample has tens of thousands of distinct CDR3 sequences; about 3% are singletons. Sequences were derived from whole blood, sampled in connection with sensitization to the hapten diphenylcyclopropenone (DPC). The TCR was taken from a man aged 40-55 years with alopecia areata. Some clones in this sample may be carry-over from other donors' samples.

CDR3 DNA: TGCAGTGCTCCTTTTACAGGGGCCCATTACAATGAGCAGTTCTTC. Its protein product is CSAPFTGAHYNEQFF. The rearrangement joins TRBV20-1 to TRBJ2-1; 7 bases match TRBD1. Per germline, CDR1 DFQATT and CDR2 SNEGSKA (reference sequence). The J segment lost 4 bases and the V segment lost 5 bases, leaving 11 bases of the junction unmatched. The CDR3 has 15 amino acids.